This T cell receptor (beta chain) derives from a study of blood T cell repertoires in COVID-19. Study as a whole: T cells, B-cell-depleted T cells, or PBMCs provided the cDNA or gDNA that served as material.

V was clipped by 5 bases and J by 2 bases, with 10 bases between them. This CDR3 contains 13 residues. Germline CDR1 SGHTA, CDR2 FQGNSA. Sequencing was performed with immunoSEQ multiplex PCR; in TCRdb, only in-frame clones are kept and a portion is missing. The sample records more than 150,000 clones, approximately 86% being singletons. This rearrangement joins TRBV7-2 to TRBJ2-7; a weak D match, TRBD2 (5 bases). The sequence was obtained from a woman aged 30 to 39 who had recovered from COVID-19. Sequenced: PBMCs or T cells enriched from blood (not recorded which). The CDR3 region is CASSPRGTYEQYF. The DNA for the CDR3 is TGTGCCAGCAGCCCTCGGGGTACCTACGAGCAGTACTTC.